The rows below give T cell receptor beta chains drawn from one sample of a study of PD-1 blockade in classical Hodgkin lymphoma. The table came from immunoSEQ multiplex PCR; TCRdb's copy has only in-frame clones and leaves some out. The sample shows tens of thousands of clones, approximately 90% of them seen only once. The starting material was peripheral blood mononuclear cells (PBMCs), obtained before the fourth cycle of nivolumab. The receptors were gathered from a human donor with classical Hodgkin lymphoma. CDR3s include the opening cysteine and the closing phenylalanine or tryptophan. A D gene is named only where the DNA matches it firmly. Where a row states a size, it is once, few, many or the class of an expanded clone; other rows omit it.

J: TRBJ1-2; V: TRBV11-2; size: NA; D: TRBD1; CDR3: CASSQRTGGPDGYTF; DNA: TGTGCCAGCAGCCAAAGGACAGGGGGCCCCGATGGCTACACCTTC
J: TRBJ2-7; V: TRBV6-5; size: NA; D: NA; CDR3: CASNRGNSYEQYF; DNA: TGTGCCAGCAATAGGGGTAACTCCTACGAGCAGTACTTC
J: TRBJ2-2; V: TRBV6-5; size: NA; D: NA; CDR3: CASSYGVTGELFF; DNA: TGTGCCAGCAGTTACGGGGTTACCGGGGAGCTGTTTTTT
J: TRBJ2-1; V: TRBV7-3; size: NA; D: TRBD2; CDR3: CASSVNAPSGWNEQFF; DNA: TGTGCCAGCAGCGTAAATGCGCCTAGCGGGTGGAATGAGCAGTTCTTC
J: TRBJ1-2; V: TRBV9; size: once; D: TRBD1; CDR3: CASSPWTGYGYTF; DNA: TGTGCCAGCAGCCCGTGGACAGGCTATGGCTACACCTTC
J: TRBJ1-2; V: TRBV4-1; size: NA; D: NA; CDR3: CASSQDPRANYGYTF; DNA: TGCGCCAGCAGCCAAGATCCCAGAGCTAACTATGGCTACACCTTC
J: TRBJ2-7; V: TRBV28; size: once; D: TRBD1; CDR3: CASGRQGPGEQYF; DNA: TGTGCCAGCGGCAGACAGGGCCCTGGGGAGCAGTACTTC
J: TRBJ2-5; V: TRBV4-3; size: NA; D: TRBD2; CDR3: CASSQAGGETQYF; DNA: TGCGCCAGCAGCCAAGCGGGGGGGGAGACCCAGTACTTC
J: TRBJ2-1; V: TRBV9; size: NA; D: NA; CDR3: CASSVDQSAGYNEQFF; DNA: TGTGCCAGCAGCGTAGATCAGTCGGCTGGGTACAATGAGCAGTTCTTC
J: TRBJ2-5; V: TRBV14; size: NA; D: TRBD2; CDR3: CASSLGGGGPDQETQYF; DNA: TGTGCCAGCAGCCTCGGGGGCGGGGGGCCCGACCAAGAGACCCAGTACTTC
J: TRBJ2-7; V: TRBV30; size: NA; D: TRBD1; CDR3: CAWSRGTGFYEQYF; DNA: TGTGCCTGGAGTCGGGGGACAGGATTCTACGAGCAGTACTTC
J: TRBJ1-3; V: TRBV11-2; size: NA; D: NA; CDR3: CASSPGISSGNTIYF; DNA: TGTGCCAGCAGCCCAGGAATCTCCTCTGGAAACACCATATATTTT
J: TRBJ2-1; V: TRBV6-1; size: NA; D: NA; CDR3: CAATIGNEQFF; DNA: TGTGCCGCTACGATAGGGAATGAGCAGTTCTTC
J: TRBJ2-7; V: TRBV29-1; size: NA; D: NA; CDR3: CSVVGQGKYEQYF; DNA: TGCAGCGTTGTAGGGCAGGGAAAGTACGAGCAGTACTTC